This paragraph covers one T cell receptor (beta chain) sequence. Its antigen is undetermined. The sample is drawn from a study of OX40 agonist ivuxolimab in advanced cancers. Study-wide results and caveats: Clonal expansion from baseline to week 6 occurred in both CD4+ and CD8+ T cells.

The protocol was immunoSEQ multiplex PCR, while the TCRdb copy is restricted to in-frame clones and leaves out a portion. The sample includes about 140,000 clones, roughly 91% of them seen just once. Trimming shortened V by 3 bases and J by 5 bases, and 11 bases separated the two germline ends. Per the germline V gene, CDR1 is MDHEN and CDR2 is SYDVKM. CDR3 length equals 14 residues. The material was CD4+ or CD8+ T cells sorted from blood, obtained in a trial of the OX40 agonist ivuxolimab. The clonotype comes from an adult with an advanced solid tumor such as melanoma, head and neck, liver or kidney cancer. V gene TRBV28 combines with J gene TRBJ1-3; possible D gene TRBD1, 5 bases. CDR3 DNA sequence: TGTGCCAGCAGTTTCCAGGGAGGAAGAAACACCATATATTTT. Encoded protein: CASSFQGGRNTIYF.